These T cell receptor beta chains were read from a single sample in a study of regulatory T cells in long-lasting Graves disease. TCRdb reprocessed the multiplex PCR reads via MiXCR and lists one record per CDR3 protein. The sample has around 500,000 distinct CDR3 sequences; around 12% are singletons. This sample also belongs to another study, concerning T cells in Graves' hyperthyroidism and ophthalmopathy.

Sequencing was performed on peripheral blood mononuclear cells (PBMCs), taken at new diagnosis, from a patient treated with antithyroid drugs. These TCRs come from a woman aged 25-40 years with Graves disease. The CDR3 runs from the conserved cysteine through the conserved F or W. D genes are given only for firm matches. Clone size appears in some rows only: once, few, many, or a class for an expanded clone.

V	D	J	size	CDR3	DNA
TRBV2	TRBD1	TRBJ1-2	many	CASSVEGGPGGYGYTF	TGTGCCAGCAGTGTAGAGGGCGGGCCAGGGGGCTATGGCTACACCTTC
TRBV5-4	-	TRBJ2-5	many	CASSLPQETQYF	TGTGCCAGCAGCTTACCGCAAGAGACCCAGTACTTC
TRBV11-2	-	TRBJ1-5	many	CASSPGLRQPQHF	TGTGCCAGCAGCCCGGGACTACGGCAGCCCCAGCATTTT
TRBV28	TRBD1	TRBJ2-3	many	CASSLWGNRGRYTDTQYF	TGTGCCAGCAGTTTATGGGGGAACAGGGGGAGATACACAGATACGCAGTATTTT
TRBV6-1	-	TRBJ1-1	many	CASGKSWNTEAFF	TGTGCCAGCGGGAAGAGTTGGAACACTGAAGCTTTCTTT
TRBV3-1	-	TRBJ2-5	many	CASSQDALGGQETQYF	TGTGCCAGCAGCCAAGATGCATTAGGGGGCCAAGAGACCCAGTACTTC
TRBV19	-	TRBJ1-4	-	CASSTPGLLATNEKLFF	TGTGCCAGTAGTACTCCGGGCCTTCTGGCAACTAATGAAAAACTGTTTTTT
TRBV2	TRBD1	TRBJ1-2	many	CASSADSAGTGSTF	TGTGCCAGCAGTGCTGACTCTGCGGGGACAGGGAGCACCTTC
TRBV14	-	TRBJ1-5	many	CASSQDLGQPQHF	TGTGCCAGCAGCCAAGATCTCGGTCAGCCCCAGCATTTT
TRBV12-3/TRBV12-4	TRBD1	TRBJ1-5	many	CASSLRTGRRSNQPQHF	TGTGCCAGCAGCCTTAGGACAGGGAGGAGGAGCAATCAGCCCCAGCATTTT
TRBV9	TRBD1	TRBJ1-3	few	CASSPTTGLGNTIYF	TGTGCCAGCAGCCCCACGACAGGGCTTGGAAACACCATATATTTT
TRBV7-2	-	TRBJ1-5	many	CASSLASLQPQHF	TGTGCCAGCAGCTTAGCCTCTCTTCAGCCCCAGCATTTT
TRBV3-1	-	TRBJ1-1	few	CASSSAIEAFF	TGTGCCAGCAGTTCAGCAATTGAAGCTTTCTTT
TRBV14	TRBD2	TRBJ2-1	few	CASSQGLAGVSLYNEQFF	TGTGCCAGCAGCCAAGGACTAGCGGGAGTCTCGCTGTACAATGAGCAGTTCTTC
TRBV7-2	-	TRBJ2-1	-	CASTPFSGAYNEQFF	TGTGCCAGCACCCCTTTTAGCGGTGCCTACAATGAGCAGTTCTTC
TRBV28	TRBD1	TRBJ1-2	many	CASSLSGTVGYTF	TGTGCCAGCAGTCTCTCCGGGACAGTTGGCTACACCTTC
TRBV7-9	-	TRBJ2-1	few	CASSLGRELMYEQFF	TGTGCCAGCAGCTTGGGTCGGGAGCTTATGTATGAGCAGTTCTTC
TRBV20-1	-	TRBJ2-7	many	CSARSLAYEQYF	TGCAGTGCTAGAAGTCTAGCCTACGAGCAGTACTTC
TRBV27	-	TRBJ1-2	many	CASSLGGSYGYTF	TGTGCCAGCAGTTTAGGAGGGAGCTATGGCTACACCTTC
TRBV2	-	TRBJ2-2	-	CASSATSSAGELFF	TGTGCCAGCAGTGCGACTAGTTCGGCCGGGGAGCTGTTTTTT
TRBV4-1	TRBD1	TRBJ1-4	many	CASSHIRTGVNEKLFF	TGCGCCAGCAGCCATATTCGGACAGGGGTTAATGAAAAACTGTTTTTT
TRBV12-3/TRBV12-4	-	TRBJ2-7	many	CASSLRAQGHEQYF	TGTGCCAGCAGTTTAAGAGCCCAGGGGCACGAGCAGTACTTC
TRBV7-2	-	TRBJ1-6	many	CASSLVPGYSPLHF	TGTGCCAGCAGCTTAGTACCAGGGTATTCACCCCTCCACTTT
TRBV2	-	TRBJ1-6	many	CASSEGFSPLHF	TGTGCCAGCAGTGAGGGGTTTTCACCCCTCCACTTT
TRBV27	-	TRBJ2-2	-	CASSLGVARLTGELFF	TGTGCCAGCAGTTTAGGAGTCGCTCGGTTAACCGGGGAGCTGTTTTTT